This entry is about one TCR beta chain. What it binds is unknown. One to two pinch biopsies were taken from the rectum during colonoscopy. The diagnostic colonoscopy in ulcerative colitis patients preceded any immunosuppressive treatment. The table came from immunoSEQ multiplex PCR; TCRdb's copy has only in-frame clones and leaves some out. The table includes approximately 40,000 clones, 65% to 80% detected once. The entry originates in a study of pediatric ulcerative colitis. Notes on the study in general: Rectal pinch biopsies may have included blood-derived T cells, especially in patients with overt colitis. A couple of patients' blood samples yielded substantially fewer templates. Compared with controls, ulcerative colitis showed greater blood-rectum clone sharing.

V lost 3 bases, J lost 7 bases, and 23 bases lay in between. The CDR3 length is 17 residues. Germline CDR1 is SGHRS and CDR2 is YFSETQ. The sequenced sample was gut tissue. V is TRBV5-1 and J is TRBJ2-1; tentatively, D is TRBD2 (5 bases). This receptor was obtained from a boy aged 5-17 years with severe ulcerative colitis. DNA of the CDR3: TGCGCCAGCAGCTCCCTGGTGGTGGACTCCGTGGGAAATGAGCAGTTCTTC. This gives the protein CASSSLVVDSVGNEQFF.